What follows are 4 T cell receptor beta chains derived from one specimen sequenced in a study of T-cell memory formation after mild COVID-19 (dated by TCRdb to the early 2020s). Library generation was performed with 5' RACE. These reads were obtained on an Illumina NovaSeq 6000. The raw public data were reprocessed by TCRdb itself: fastp quality trimming at Q25, MiXCR clonotype calling, in-frame beta chains only. Rows are unified per CDR3 protein, each entry keeping the most common DNA and genes. Present in this sample are around 340,000 distinct CDR3 sequences, roughly 14% of which were seen just once. 20% to 25% of the sample is taken by the ten largest. Material for sequencing was PBMCs or a T cell subset sorted from them (not recorded which). The receptor source for this set is a man between 18 and 35 years old who had mild COVID-19 (a few samples of this study predate the infection). The sample titles of this study are shuffled in the database, so cell type and time point are left out; the donor was told from shared clones.

The rearrangement uses TRBV7-9 and TRBJ2-7, with 8 bases that match TRBD2. This CDR3 region has 15 residues. Germline CDR1 reads SEHNR; CDR2 reads FQNEAQ (reference sequence). Trimming at V came to 2 bases and at J to 2 bases, leaving 5 bases not matched to a gene. CDR3 nucleotides: TGTGCCAGCAGCTTAATTCGGGGGGGAACCTACGAGCAGTACTTC. It yields the protein CASSLIRGGTYEQYF. The full variable domain, its missing parts supplied by reference TRBV7-9 and TRBJ2-7, is DTGVSQNPRHKITKRGQNVTFRCDPISEHNRLYWYRQTLGQGPEFLTYFQNEAQLEKSRLLSDRFSAERPKGSFSTLEIQRTEQGDSAMYLCASSLIRGGTYEQYFGPGTRLTVT.

This clonotype was seen a handful of times. The chain employs TRBV7-7 and TRBJ2-1; TRBD1 agrees at 9 bases. With 4 bases clipped from V and 6 bases from J, the junction kept 1 base outside the gene matches. This CDR3 is built from 13 residues. Germline CDR1 is SSHAT and CDR2 is FNYEAQ (reference sequence). CDR3 sequence reads: CASSSGQGNEQFF. The CDR3 region has the DNA TGTGCCAGCAGCTCGGGACAGGGCAATGAGCAGTTCTTC.

This clonotype was found a few times. The gene calls are TRBV5-1 and TRBJ2-3; D unclear. Trimming removed 1 base at V and 4 bases at J, with 13 bases between. This CDR3 has 15 amino acids. CDR1 and CDR2 (germline): SGHRS, YFSETQ. The CDR3 DNA is TGCGCCAGCAGCTTGACGTCCGGGTTTGCAGATACGCAGTATTTT. The encoded protein is CASSLTSGFADTQYF.

This clonotype was observed a few times. The gene calls are TRBV6-1 and TRBJ2-1; D call uncertain. In germline, CDR1 is MNHNS, CDR2 SASEGT. The CDR3 runs to 13 residues. CDR3 DNA sequence: TGTTTCCTATCGAGAGTCTCCTACAATGAGCAGTTCTTC. Its translation is CFLSRVSYNEQFF.